The 17 T cell receptor beta chains given below trace back to one sample, sequenced in a study of shared T cell receptors in the human thymus. The assay was immunoSEQ multiplex PCR, and TCRdb's table has in-frame clones only and misses some. The data show 700,000 or so clones, 75% to 90% seen once. In addition, the sample was reused for a study of human thymus T cells.

Specimen: thymocytes. The source of these receptors is a girl under two years old with a congenital heart defect.

The chain has TRBV27 and TRBJ1-1, with TRBD1 matching over 7 bases. V was clipped by 6 bases and J by 0 bases; unmatched bases: 16. The germline gives CDR1 MNHEY, CDR2 SMNVEV (reference sequence). CDR3 length: 18 amino acids. The CDR3 sequence: CASSFVFETGYLNTEAFF. DNA of the CDR3: TGTGCCAGCAGCTTCGTTTTCGAGACAGGGTATCTGAACACTGAAGCTTTCTTT.

The J gene is TRBJ1-1, the V gene TRBV11-2; 7 positions match TRBD1. V lost 5 bases to trimming and J lost 4 bases; unmatched junction nucleotides: 7. This CDR3 contains 14 residues. The V gene's germline CDR1 is SGHAT and CDR2 FQNNGV. The CDR3 protein is CASSQTGVGTEAFF. As DNA, the CDR3 is TGTGCCAGCAGCCAAACAGGGGTTGGCACTGAAGCTTTCTTT.

The chain joins TRBV4-3 to TRBJ1-6; D not certain. The germline V and J ends were trimmed by 0 bases and 8 bases, with 14 bases remaining between them. This CDR3 is 16 amino acids long. The V gene's germline CDR1 is LGHNA and CDR2 YSLEER. The CDR3 DNA is TGCGCCAGCAGCCAAGAGGTGGCCGGACTGGATTCACCCCTCCACTTT. It encodes CASSQEVAGLDSPLHF.

The chain uses TRBV5-1 and TRBJ1-1, with 10 positions matching TRBD1. This CDR3 spans 14 amino acids. Trimming took 4 bases from V and 6 from J; bases not matched to a gene: 6. Per the germline V gene, CDR1 is SGHRS and CDR2 is YFSETQ. For the CDR3, the DNA is TGCGCCAGCAGCAGACGACAGGGGGCAGCTGAAGCTTTCTTT. Translated: CASSRRQGAAEAFF.

The rearrangement links TRBV27 to TRBJ2-7; a possible D gene is TRBD2 (5 bases). Germline V gene sequence: CDR1 MNHEY, CDR2 SMNVEV (reference sequence). CDR3 length: 15 residues. V was trimmed by 4 bases and J by 4 bases, leaving 17 bases between them. The chain's CDR3 is CASSSKAVGSYEQYF. CDR3 nucleotide sequence: TGTGCCAGCAGTTCCAAAGCTGTGGGGAGTTACGAGCAGTACTTC.

This clone was seen only a few times. This chain uses TRBV27 with TRBJ1-6; 7 positions agree with TRBD1. This CDR3 has 17 amino acids. Trimming took 6 bases from V and 4 from J; bases not matched to a gene: 12. Germline V gene sequence: CDR1 MNHEY, CDR2 SMNVEV (reference sequence). In DNA, the CDR3 is TGTGCCAGCAGCCAAAAGGGACAGAAAGTGTATAATTCACCCCTCCACTTT. Its translation is CASSQKGQKVYNSPLHF.

The chain is built from TRBV27 and TRBJ1-1; 10 bases line up with TRBD1. The CDR3 is made up of 16 amino acids. V was clipped by 5 bases and J by 10 bases; unmatched bases: 16. Looked up from germline, CDR1 is MNHEY and CDR2 is SMNVEV (reference sequence). The CDR3 here is CASSLWDRGGSCRAFF. In DNA, the CDR3 is TGTGCCAGCAGTCTTTGGGACAGGGGAGGGAGTTGTAGAGCTTTCTTT.

The chain employs TRBV5-4 and TRBJ1-4, with D perhaps matching TRBD1 (5 bases). The CDR3 sequence is 14 residues long. Trimming took 0 bases from V and 8 from J, leaving 11 bases between them. The germline V gene encodes CDR1 SGHNT and CDR2 YYREEE (reference sequence). The CDR3 coding sequence is TGTGCCAGCAGCTTGGGGGATCGGACAGAAAAACTGTTTTTT. This translates into CASSLGDRTEKLFF.

The table lists this clone with a count of one. V gene TRBV5-6 combines with J gene TRBJ1-1; 12 positions match TRBD1. The V and J ends lost 5 bases and 7 bases, in that order; junction bases with no gene match: 9. The CDR3 is 15 residues long. Germline V CDR1 and CDR2: SGHDT, YYEEEE. CDR3 in DNA: TGTGCCAGCAGAGAACGGGACAGGGGGCTGGGTGAAGCTTTCTTT. Its protein is CASRERDRGLGEAFF.

Only one count was recorded for this clone. The chain's CDR3 is CASSGGGEGTDTQYF. The CDR3 DNA is TGTGCTAGTAGTGGGGGCGGGGAGGGAACAGATACGCAGTATTTT. The J gene is TRBJ2-3, the V gene TRBV12-5; D may be TRBD2 (7 bases). The germline gives CDR1 LGHNT, CDR2 FRNRAP. The CDR3 totals 15 residues. V shed 8 bases and J shed 3 bases, with 18 bases lying between them.

This clone showed up just once. The chain uses TRBV23-1 and TRBJ2-5; 7 nucleotides align to TRBD2. TRBV23-1 is identified as an open reading frame with a role that is uncertain. This CDR3 spans 19 amino acids. V shed 0 bases and J 4 bases; nucleotides not matched to a gene: 17. The CDR3 spells CASSQSGEGRGYHIETQYF. DNA of the CDR3: TGCGCCAGCAGTCAATCGGGGGAGGGACGGGGGTATCATATAGAGACCCAGTACTTC.

The chain links TRBV7-3 to TRBJ2-3; 11 nucleotides match TRBD2. The CDR3 is made up of 12 amino acids. The germline V gene encodes CDR1 SGHTA and CDR2 FQGTGA. CDR3 DNA sequence: TGTGTGACTAGCGGGGCCACAGATACGCAGTATTTT. As protein: CVTSGATDTQYF.

This chain links TRBV27 with TRBJ2-7; 7 nucleotides agree with TRBD1. This CDR3 has 16 amino acids. The germline V gene has CDR1 MNHEY and CDR2 SMNVEV (reference sequence). The J segment lost 5 bases and the V segment lost 6 bases, leaving 16 bases of the junction unmatched. CDR3 protein: CASSSTGDPGIDEQYF. In nucleotides, the CDR3 is TGTGCCAGCAGCTCTACAGGGGATCCCGGTATAGACGAGCAGTACTTC.

The chain carries TRBV6-1 and TRBJ2-7; the D gene is possibly TRBD1 (7 bases). Deletions cut 3 bases from V and 4 bases from J, with 16 bases between. The CDR3 spans 15 residues. Germline lookup yields CDR1 MNHNS and CDR2 SASEGT. The CDR3 reads CASSEGGQISYEQYF. For the CDR3, the DNA is TGTGCCAGCAGTGAGGGGGGACAGATAAGTTACGAGCAGTACTTC.

The gene calls are TRBV25-1 and TRBJ2-7, with D hard to call. The germline V gene has CDR1 MGHDK and CDR2 SYGVNS. Trimming took off 2 bases at V and 1 base at J, with 9 bases between the two ends. CDR3 length: 14 residues. The CDR3 DNA sequence: TGTGCCAGCAGTGAACTCGGCAGGTCCTACGAGCAGTACTTC. Translated, it gives CASSELGRSYEQYF.

This clone was detected only a few times. V gene TRBV29-1 combines with J gene TRBJ2-5, with D tentatively TRBD2 (6 bases). The CDR3 length is 15 residues. Trimming stripped 0 bases from V and 5 bases from J, with 16 bases between. The germline V gene has CDR1 SQVTM and CDR2 ANQGSEA. The CDR3 DNA sequence: TGCAGCGTTGAAGATTGGAGGAGGGGTAGTGAGACCCAGTACTTC. Amino acids: CSVEDWRRGSETQYF. Full variable domain (rest looked up from reference TRBV29-1 and TRBJ2-5): SAVISQKPSRDICQRGTSLTIQCQVDSQVTMMFWYRQQPGQSLTLIATANQGSEATYESGFVIDKFPISRPNLTFSTLTVSNMSPEDSSIYLCSVEDWRRGSETQYFGPGTRLLVL.

This clone was seen once. The genes are TRBV6-1 and TRBJ2-3; a possible D gene is TRBD1 (6 bases). CDR1 is MNHNS and CDR2 is SASEGT in the germline V gene. V was pared by 6 bases and J by 2 bases, with 12 bases between. The CDR3 has 14 amino acids. The CDR3 reads CASRNRVHTDTQYF. The CDR3 coding sequence is TGTGCCAGCAGAAACAGGGTTCACACAGATACGCAGTATTTT.